This T cell receptor beta chain was recovered during a study of sequential checkpoint blockade in melanoma. Treatment here: randomized to nivolumab then ipilimumab (arm A) or the reverse (arm B). Patients had received no earlier DNA-damaging chemotherapy. Sorted cells were live CD3+CD8+, lacking CD19 and CD56, from PBMCs. This clone was recorded only once. V was pared by 0 bases and J by 0 bases, with 18 bases between. Germline CDR1 reads LGHNA; CDR2 reads YSLEER. The CDR3 runs 18 residues. Clones were sequenced by immunoSEQ multiplex PCR, and TCRdb holds only the in-frame ones, with some missing. Of about 11,000 clones listed, about 77% are singletons.

This sequence originates from a human donor with melanoma. The chain employs TRBV4-3 and TRBJ2-7; a weak D match, TRBD1 (5 bases). This specimen was CD8+ T cells sorted from blood (inferred from file names), taken from a patient given nivolumab and ipilimumab in sequence. CDR3 sequence reads: CASSQERSLSGASYEQYF. As DNA, the CDR3 is TGCGCCAGCAGCCAAGAGAGGTCCCTTAGTGGGGCCTCCTACGAGCAGTACTTC.